Below, 17 T cell receptor beta chains from the same sample are listed, as sequenced in a study of T cell repertoires in ileal Crohn's disease. Assay used: immunoSEQ multiplex PCR; TCRdb lists only in-frame clones, some missing. This sample yields 4,500 to 5,000 clones, of which about 81% are seen a single time; 5.5% to 7.5% belongs to the top ten. Sequenced: ileal tissue. The receptors shown here come from an adult with Crohn's disease.

V and J are TRBV6-1 and TRBJ1-5, with unresolved D. Germline V gives CDR1 MNHNS, CDR2 SASEGT. The CDR3 runs 13 residues. Between the trimmed V and J ends, which lost 4 bases and 3 bases, there was a span of 7 bases. CDR3 loop: CASSGQLNQPQHF. The DNA for the CDR3 is TGTGCCAGCAGTGGACAACTCAATCAGCCCCAGCATTTT.

The genes are TRBV9 and TRBJ1-6; D is undetermined. This CDR3 comprises 15 residues. Germline values: CDR1 SGDLS, CDR2 YYNGEE. Trimming shortened V by 2 bases and J by 0 bases, and 6 bases separated the two germline ends. The CDR3 DNA sequence: TGTGCCAGCAGCGTCTGGAGCTCCTATAATTCACCCCTCCACTTT. Translation: CASSVWSSYNSPLHF. The whole variable domain, filled in from reference TRBV9 and TRBJ1-6, reads DSGVTQTPKHLITATGQRVTLRCSPRSGDLSVYWYQQSLDQGLQFLIQYYNGEERAKGNILERFSAQQFPDLHSELNLSSLELGDSALYFCASSVWSSYNSPLHFGNGTRLTVT.

The chain uses TRBV11-3 and TRBJ2-7, with D perhaps matching TRBD2 (5 bases). From germline, CDR1 is SGHNT and CDR2 YENEEA. The CDR3 totals 13 residues. Between the trimmed V and J ends, which lost 1 base and 6 bases, there was a span of 10 bases. The CDR3 reads CASSLGGASEQYF. CDR3 DNA sequence: TGTGCCAGCAGCTTAGGGGGAGCTAGCGAGCAGTACTTC. Based on the CDR3 plus reference TRBV11-3 and TRBJ2-7, the full variable domain is EAGVVQSPRYKIIEKKQPVAFWCNPISGHNTLYWYLQNLGQGPELLIRYENEEAVDDSQLPKDRFSAERLKGVDSTLKIQPAELGDSAVYLCASSLGGASEQYFGPGTRLTVT.

The chain links TRBV2 to TRBJ1-5; the D is unclear. The CDR3 length is 14 residues. The V end was cut by 2 bases, the J end by 7 bases, with 12 bases between. Germline assignment: CDR1 SNHLY and CDR2 FYNNEI. The CDR3 sequence is CASSERGRSQPQHF. The DNA for the CDR3 is TGTGCCAGCAGTGAACGGGGTAGATCCCAGCCCCAGCATTTT. The full variable domain, completed using reference TRBV2 and TRBJ1-5, is EPEVTQTPSHQVTQMGQEVILRCVPISNHLYFYWYRQILGQKVEFLVSFYNNEISEKSEIFDDQFSVERPDGSNFTLKIRSTKLEDSAMYFCASSERGRSQPQHFGDGTRLSIL.

This clone has only a few counts. The V gene is TRBV5-1, the J gene TRBJ1-1; the match to TRBD1 covers 7 bases. The V gene's germline CDR1 is SGHRS and CDR2 YFSETQ. This CDR3 has 13 amino acids. V gave up 3 bases and J gave up 6 bases; unmatched junction bases: 5. The CDR3 DNA sequence: TGCGCCAGCAGCTCAAAGGGGGCGTCTGAAGCTTTCTTT. This codes for CASSSKGASEAFF.

This chain links TRBV4-1 with TRBJ1-5, with D perhaps TRBD1 (5 bases). Germline V CDR1 and CDR2: MGHRA, YSYEKL. Trimming took 1 base from V and 3 from J, leaving 13 bases between them. There are 16 residues in the CDR3. The CDR3 spells CASSQGLGRVNQPQHF. As DNA, the CDR3 is TGCGCCAGCAGCCAAGGGCTGGGCAGGGTCAATCAGCCCCAGCATTTT.

J is TRBJ2-6 and V is TRBV6-4; D might be TRBD2 (5 bases). In germline, CDR1 is MRHNA, CDR2 SNTAGT. Trimming took off 7 bases at V and 0 bases at J, with 13 bases between the two ends. CDR3 size: 16 residues. CDR3 residues: CASTRTANSGANVLTF. The CDR3 coding sequence is TGTGCCAGCACCAGGACTGCCAACTCTGGGGCCAACGTCCTGACTTTC.

The chain recombines TRBV27 with TRBJ1-1; D unresolved. The V end was cut by 0 bases, the J end by 4 bases, with 15 bases between. Germline assignment: CDR1 MNHEY and CDR2 SMNVEV (reference sequence). The CDR3 spans 16 residues. The CDR3 DNA reads as TGTGCCAGCAGTTTATCGAAGAGGGTTTGGGGCACTGAAGCTTTCTTT. This translates into CASSLSKRVWGTEAFF.

The chain combines TRBV6-5 with TRBJ1-6, with 9 nucleotides matching TRBD1. V lost 2 bases and J lost 7; bases outside the gene matches: 3. The germline V gene encodes CDR1 MNHEY and CDR2 SVGAGI. This CDR3 spans 15 amino acids. The CDR3 coding sequence is TGTGCCAGCAGTTACATAGGACAGGGGAATTCACCCCTCCACTTT. Translating it yields CASSYIGQGNSPLHF.

This clone showed up just a few times. The V and J genes are TRBV28 and TRBJ1-1; D ambiguous. Trimming pared 6 bases from V and 0 bases from J, leaving 14 bases between. Germline values: CDR1 MDHEN, CDR2 SYDVKM. The CDR3 contains 15 residues. In nucleotides, the CDR3 is TGTGCCAGCAGCCTGGAGGCCCTTATGAACACTGAAGCTTTCTTT. Protein sequence: CASSLEALMNTEAFF.

V and J are TRBV27 and TRBJ1-1; 7 positions agree with TRBD1. The CDR3 runs to 15 residues. V shed 6 bases, J shed 3 bases, and the junction held 10 bases outside the gene matches. The V gene's germline CDR1 is MNHEY and CDR2 SMNVEV (reference sequence). CDR3 sequence reads: CASSTNRDRDTEAFF. CDR3 in DNA: TGTGCCAGCAGCACTAATCGAGACAGGGACACTGAAGCTTTCTTT.

This clone turned up a few times. The chain is built from TRBV29-1 and TRBJ1-2, with D possibly matching TRBD1 (5 bases). V was shortened by 6 bases and J by 2 bases, with 13 bases between the two germline ends. The CDR3 consists of 13 residues. The germline gives CDR1 SQVTM, CDR2 ANQGSEA. The CDR3 DNA follows: TGCAGCGTAATGACAGTCACCAACTATGGCTACACCTTC. Protein: CSVMTVTNYGYTF.

The chain recombines TRBV7-3 with TRBJ2-3, with 9 bases that match TRBD2. Germline V gene sequence: CDR1 SGHTA, CDR2 FQGTGA. This CDR3 region has 16 residues. V was pared by 2 bases and J by 4 bases, with 7 bases of the junction left unmatched. The CDR3 loop is CASSLVAGGPADTQYF. The CDR3 bases are TGTGCCAGCAGCTTAGTGGCGGGGGGGCCCGCAGATACGCAGTATTTT.

This clone was observed once. The CDR3 coding sequence is TGTGCCTGTCCCAGCCCAGCGGGAGGCTACGAGCAGTACTTC. Translated, it gives CACPSPAGGYEQYF. The chain uses TRBV30 and TRBJ2-7; 9 bases map to TRBD2. The length of the CDR3 is 14 residues. Unmatched junction bases numbered 9, after V lost 6 bases and J lost 3 bases. Germline V gene sequence: CDR1 GTSNPN, CDR2 SVGIG (reference sequence).

The chain carries TRBV27 and TRBJ2-7; 9 bases match TRBD2. Losses at the gene ends were 2 bases for V and 7 bases for J; bases not matched to a gene: 3. The V gene's germline CDR1 is MNHEY and CDR2 SMNVEV (reference sequence). This CDR3 is built from 13 residues. CDR3 nucleotides: TGTGCCAGCAGTTTAAGCGGGGGGCGGGAGCAGTACTTC. Translated: CASSLSGGREQYF.

The J gene is TRBJ1-2, the V gene TRBV11-2, with D hard to call. V dropped 1 base and J dropped 6 bases, with 12 bases sitting between them. CDR3 size: 14 residues. Germline CDR1 SGHAT, CDR2 FQNNGV. The CDR3 loop is CASSLGPGNDGYTF. The CDR3 DNA reads TGTGCCAGCAGCTTAGGACCGGGGAACGATGGCTACACCTTC. Variable domain in full (rest from reference TRBV11-2 and TRBJ1-2): EAGVAQSPRYKIIEKRQSVAFWCNPISGHATLYWYQQILGQGPKLLIQFQNNGVVDDSQLPKDRFSAERLKGVDSTLKIQPAKLEDSAVYLCASSLGPGNDGYTFGSGTRLTVV.

The chain combines TRBV7-6 with TRBJ2-7, with TRBD2 matching 9 bases. The ends lost 5 bases at V and 3 bases at J; junction bases unmatched: 17. The germline CDR1 and CDR2 sequences are SGHVS and FNYEAQ. The length of the CDR3 is 18 residues. CDR3: CASSPLRGWGREGYEQYF. DNA of the CDR3: TGTGCCAGCAGCCCCCTCCGCGGATGGGGGCGGGAGGGCTACGAGCAGTACTTC.